This entry describes one T cell receptor beta chain. Its antigen remains unknown. Repertoires were generated with immunoSEQ multiplex PCR, while TCRdb's copy carries only in-frame clones and drops some. Altogether some 70,000 clones are present, 80% being singletons, with the ten largest covering about 14%. This entry belongs to a study of T cell responses to AZD1222 COVID-19 vaccine. Notes on the study in general: There were repertoire samples only from the period after the peak T cell response.

Doses given second, at about 4 or about 12 weeks, were pooled. The CDR3 runs to 16 residues. V gave up 4 bases and J gave up 0 bases, with 15 bases separating them. The germline gives CDR1 SNHLY, CDR2 FYNNEI. The sequencing used peripheral blood, collected 28 days after the second AZD1222 dose. The receptor comes from an adult who received the AZD1222 COVID-19 vaccine. This chain links TRBV2 with TRBJ1-2; D uncertain. CDR3 sequence: CASSGVGGNPNYGYTF. The CDR3 DNA reads TGTGCCAGCAGTGGAGTAGGAGGGAACCCTAACTATGGCTACACCTTC.